The 3 T cell receptor beta chains below come from one sample, sequenced in a study of identical twins. TCRdb redid the calling of the 5' RACE reads with MiXCR, one entry per CDR3 protein. The sample consists of fewer than 800,000 distinct CDR3 sequences, 7% to 7.5% of them appearing once. Another study also made use of these data, one on yellow fever vaccine responses in identical twins.

The sample was PBMCs. These receptors originate from a young woman in good health.

V usage is TRBV25-1 and J usage is TRBJ2-4; TRBD2 might be the D (6 bases). The CDR3 consists of 17 residues. The V gene lost 8 bases and the J gene lost 3 bases, with 23 bases spanning the gap. The germline gives CDR1 MGHDK, CDR2 SYGVNS. The CDR3 DNA sequence: TGTGCCAGCCAGGGCAGGGACTTACACCCAGACAAAAACATTCAGTACTTC. It translates to CASQGRDLHPDKNIQYF.

The sample holds many counts of this clonotype. The J gene is TRBJ2-7, the V gene TRBV7-9, with D unresolved. CDR1 is SEHNR, CDR2 FQNEAQ, per germline (reference sequence). The CDR3 extends over 13 amino acids. V was cut by 5 bases and J by 4 bases, with 12 bases left in between. The CDR3: CASSGQKKYEQYV. In DNA form, the CDR3 reads TGTGCCAGCAGCGGCCAGAAAAAGTACGAGCAGTACGTC.

This chain connects TRBV20-1 to TRBJ2-1; D call uncertain. From germline, CDR1 is DFQATT and CDR2 SNEGSKA (reference sequence). The V and J ends lost 3 bases and 8 bases respectively, with 17 bases between them. CDR3 size: 14 residues. The CDR3: CSASTKGPVHEQFF. The CDR3 DNA is TGCAGTGCTAGTACAAAGGGCCCCGTTCATGAGCAGTTCTTC.